The 25 T cell receptor beta chains presented below share a single source sample, sequenced in a study of breast tumors, draining lymph nodes, adjacent tissues. Axillary draining lymph nodes of breast cancer patients supplied the node samples. TCRdb re-derived calls from the multiplex PCR reads in MiXCR, one entry per CDR3 protein. The table includes under 350,000 distinct CDR3 sequences, over 30% detected once. Sequencing used axillary lymph node tissue. The source is a female donor with breast cancer. Some clones in this sample may be carry-over from other donors' samples.

Of note for this clonotype: A much larger clone differs from this one at a single base, so this may be a read error. The chain joins TRBV9 to TRBJ1-2; D remains ambiguous. This CDR3 is built from 15 residues. The germline CDR1 and CDR2 sequences are SGDLS and YYNGEE. The CDR3 region is CASSVGADGNYGSTF. For the CDR3, the DNA is TGTGCCAGCAGCGTAGGTGCGGACGGCAACTATGGCTCCACCTTC.

This clonotype has at least ten counts. The V gene is TRBV5-1, the J gene TRBJ2-1; D is perhaps TRBD1 (6 bases). Germline lookup yields CDR1 SGHRS and CDR2 YFSETQ. The CDR3 is 13 residues long. V lost 2 bases and J lost 3, with 6 bases in between. CDR3 coding DNA: TGCGCCAGCAGCTTCAGGGGCTACAATGAGCAGTTCTTC. It codes for CASSFRGYNEQFF.

On this clonotype: A much larger clone sits a single nucleotide away, making a read error possible. The chain couples TRBV20-1 to TRBJ2-1; 12 bases are shared with TRBD2. Trimming cost V 1 base and J 6 bases; bases outside gene matches: 1. The germline V gene has CDR1 DFQATT and CDR2 SNEGSKA (reference sequence). There are 14 residues in the CDR3. The CDR3 DNA reads as TGCAGTGCTAGAGGGGGACTAGCGGGCAATGAGCAGTTCTTC. Translating gives CSARGGLAGNEQFF.

In this sample, this clonotype turned up many times. The chain has TRBV20-1 and TRBJ2-3, with 14 bases matching TRBD2. V shed 6 bases, J shed 4 bases, and the junction held 12 bases outside the gene matches. The CDR3 totals 17 residues. Germline lookup yields CDR1 DFQATT and CDR2 SNEGSKA (reference sequence). CDR3 nucleotides: TGCAGTGCGCCGGAGGGGACTAGCGGGAGTTCGGCAGATACGCAGTATTTT. Its protein product is CSAPEGTSGSSADTQYF.

This chain connects TRBV6-6 to TRBJ1-2, with no clear D. The CDR3 has 14 residues. Trimming took 5 bases from V and 6 from J, leaving 16 bases between them. CDR1 is MNHNY and CDR2 is SVGAGI in the germline V gene (reference sequence). The CDR3 DNA reads TGTGCCAGCAGTCACGCGTGGGAGGGAAATGGCTACACCTTC. Translated: CASSHAWEGNGYTF.

About this clonotype itself: It may be a read error: a sequence one base away is much more abundant. The V and J genes are TRBV5-1 and TRBJ2-1, with D hard to call. Germline V gene lookup returns CDR1 SGHRS and CDR2 YFSETQ. The CDR3 extends over 15 amino acids. This CDR3 is CASSLRGIGTNEQFF. The CDR3, as DNA: TGTGCCAGCAGCTTACGCGGTATTGGTACAAATGAGCAGTTCTTC.

V usage is TRBV7-9 and J usage is TRBJ1-2, with D perhaps TRBD1 (5 bases). The CDR3 consists of 12 residues. Germline V lookup: CDR1 SEHNR, CDR2 FQNEAQ (reference sequence). V lost 2 bases, J lost 8 bases, and 9 bases lay in between. In DNA form, the CDR3 reads TGTGCCAGCAGCTTAAGGGGCGAAGGCTACACCTTC. This codes for CASSLRGEGYTF.

This clonotype was counted ten times or more. The V call is TRBV2, the J call TRBJ2-1; D not certain. Trimming removed 5 bases from V and 9 bases from J, with 14 bases in between. Looked up from germline, CDR1 is SNHLY and CDR2 is FYNNEI. The CDR3 spans 13 residues. CDR3 DNA sequence: TGTGCCAGCAGTTCCGGACCTAATAGTGAGCAGTTCTTC. Translating gives CASSSGPNSEQFF.

This clonotype was observed at least ten times. The CDR3 nucleotides read TGCAGTGCTAGGGGGGGATCCCTGAGCTATGGCTACACCTTC. Its translation is CSARGGSLSYGYTF. The chain links TRBV20-1 to TRBJ1-2, with TRBD1 as a possible D gene (5 bases). Trimming cost V 3 bases and J 4 bases, with 15 bases left between them. The CDR3 length is 14 residues. The germline V gene encodes CDR1 DFQATT and CDR2 SNEGSKA (reference sequence).

With respect to this clonotype: A read error may be the cause here, since a much bigger clone is one base away. The chain links TRBV12-3 or TRBV12-4 to TRBJ2-3; tentatively, D is TRBD1 or TRBD2 (5 bases each). The V end was cut by 7 bases, the J end by 0 bases, with 11 bases between. The CDR3 is 14 residues long. The DNA of the CDR3 is TGTGCCAGCATTGACAGCGGAAGCACAGATACGCAGTATTTT. Its protein product is CASIDSGSTDTQYF.

This chain joins TRBV7-6 and TRBJ1-3; D may be TRBD1 (6 bases). Deletions cut 5 bases from V and 4 bases from J, with 12 bases between. Germline assignment: CDR1 SGHVS and CDR2 FNYEAQ. This CDR3 is 14 amino acids long. CDR3 nucleotide sequence: TGTGCCAGCAGCCGGAAGGGGGACGGAAACACCATATATTTT. Its translation: CASSRKGDGNTIYF.

A remark on this clonotype: One end of the junction does not line up with germline, which may come from a read error. J is TRBJ2-1 and V is TRBV6-4, with 11 bases fitting TRBD2. The CDR3 length is 20 residues. The germline V gene encodes CDR1 MRHNA and CDR2 SNTAGT. As DNA, the CDR3 is TGTGCCAGCAGTGACTCGAAGCTAGCGGGAGGTCTTAGCTCCTACAATGAGCGGTTCTTC. Protein sequence: CASSDSKLAGGLSSYNERFF.

This clonotype came up many times. The rearrangement links TRBV30 to TRBJ1-5, with no clear D. V lost 2 bases and J 1 base, leaving 6 bases between the germline ends. Germline CDR1 and CDR2: GTSNPN and SVGIG (reference sequence). The CDR3 has 13 amino acids. This chain's CDR3 is CAWSKGSNQPQHF. In DNA, the CDR3 is TGTGCCTGGAGTAAAGGGAGCAATCAGCCCCAGCATTTT.

The chain employs TRBV30 and TRBJ1-2, with a possible D match to TRBD1 (5 bases). Deletions cut 4 bases from V and 4 bases from J, with 10 bases between. Germline V gene sequence: CDR1 GTSNPN, CDR2 SVGIG (reference sequence). This CDR3 region has 12 residues. The CDR3 region has the DNA TGTGCCTGGAACCGGGACGGCTATGGCTACACCTTC. Translating gives CAWNRDGYGYTF.

This clonotype was counted ten times or more. The chain couples TRBV11-2 to TRBJ2-5, with 9 bases lining up with TRBD2. This CDR3 is 16 amino acids long. Losses at the gene ends were 4 bases for V and 2 bases for J; bases not matched to a gene: 8. Germline assignment: CDR1 SGHAT and CDR2 FQNNGV. CDR3 sequence: CASSSGTSSNQETQYF. The CDR3 DNA is TGTGCCAGCAGCTCCGGGACTAGCAGTAATCAAGAGACCCAGTACTTC. The whole variable domain, filled in from reference TRBV11-2 and TRBJ2-5, reads EAGVAQSPRYKIIEKRQSVAFWCNPISGHATLYWYQQILGQGPKLLIQFQNNGVVDDSQLPKDRFSAERLKGVDSTLKIQPAKLEDSAVYLCASSSGTSSNQETQYFGPGTRLLVL.

This clonotype was detected only once. A much more abundant neighbour one base away suggests this may be a read error. This rearrangement joins TRBV12-3 or TRBV12-4 to TRBJ2-7; weak D call: TRBD1 (6 bases). Between the trimmed V and J ends, which lost 8 bases and 3 bases, there was a span of 20 bases. The CDR3 loop spans 15 amino acids. CDR3 in amino acids: CASGRQEPTLYEQYF. In DNA, the CDR3 is TGTGCCAGCGGCAGACAGGAACCCACCCTCTACGAGCAGTACTTC.

DNA for the CDR3: TGTGCCAGCTCTACCGGGCGTGTGGGCCACTACGAGCAGTACTTC. This translates into CASSTGRVGHYEQYF. V is TRBV18 and J is TRBJ2-7; D remains ambiguous. The CDR3 contains 15 residues. Germline values: CDR1 KGHSH, CDR2 LQKENI. The V end lost 6 bases, the J end lost 3 bases, and 18 bases lay between the germline ends. Together with reference TRBV18 and TRBJ2-7, the CDR3 gives the full variable domain: NAGVMQNPRHLVRRRGQEARLRCSPMKGHSHVYWYRQLPEEGLKFMVYLQKENIIDESGMPKERFSAEFPKEGPSILRIQQVVRGDSAAYFCASSTGRVGHYEQYFGPGTRLTVT.

This clonotype was found many times. V is TRBV11-2 and J is TRBJ2-7; 12 positions match TRBD2. The CDR3 is made up of 18 amino acids. Germline trimming cut 4 bases from V and 5 bases from J; bases unmatched to any gene: 15. The germline CDR1 and CDR2 sequences are SGHAT and FQNNGV. The CDR3 spells CASSSTPETSGRYDEQYF. CDR3 sequence (DNA): TGTGCCAGCAGCTCCACGCCGGAGACTAGCGGGAGATATGACGAGCAGTACTTC.

This clonotype was seen many times. CDR3 protein: CASSLTSSGRRDEQFF. The CDR3, as DNA: TGTGCCAGCAGCTTAACGTCTAGCGGGAGGAGGGATGAGCAGTTCTTC. The V and J genes are TRBV7-3 and TRBJ2-1; 11 bases fit TRBD2. The CDR3 length is 16 residues. V dropped 0 bases and J dropped 8; count of bases not matched to a gene: 6. Germline CDR1 SGHTA, CDR2 FQGTGA.

A remark on this clonotype: At one of its ends the junction is not consistent with the germline gene, which may arise from a read error. The chain combines TRBV5-4 with TRBJ1-2; no reliable D call. The CDR3 is 13 amino acids. Germline V gene data show CDR1 as SGHNT and CDR2 as YYREEE (reference sequence). The chain's CDR3 is CASSLDRNYVYTF. The CDR3, as DNA: TGTGCCAGCAGCTTGGATAGGAACTATGTCTACACCTTC.

The chain has TRBV28 and TRBJ2-7; D unclear. Trimming removed 2 bases from V and 6 bases from J, with 14 bases in between. In germline, CDR1 is MDHEN, CDR2 SYDVKM. The CDR3 length is 14 residues. The CDR3 nucleotides are TGTGCCAGCAGTTTAATCAGCAACGGGTTCGAGCAGTACTTC. Translated: CASSLISNGFEQYF.

The rearrangement links TRBV20-1 to TRBJ1-2, with D possibly being TRBD1 (5 bases). The CDR3 loop spans 15 amino acids. Germline V gives CDR1 DFQATT, CDR2 SNEGSKA (reference sequence). The V gene lost 2 bases and the J gene lost 4 bases, with 17 bases spanning the gap. CDR3 coding DNA: TGCAGTGCTAGACCCTTAGCGGGACGACCCTATGGCTACACCTTC. It encodes CSARPLAGRPYGYTF.

This clonotype was picked up many times. The rearrangement uses TRBV5-5 and TRBJ2-3; D is ambiguous. CDR3 length: 15 residues. The V gene lost 3 bases and the J gene lost 3 bases, with 14 bases spanning the gap. Germline CDR1 reads SGHKS; CDR2 reads YYEKEE (reference sequence). CDR3 sequence: CASSSSLLVTDTQYF. The CDR3 region has the DNA TGTGCCAGCAGCTCCTCCCTCCTAGTTACAGATACGCAGTATTTT.

The rearrangement links TRBV9 to TRBJ2-2; D is unresolved. The CDR3 is made up of 12 amino acids. Germline CDR1 SGDLS, CDR2 YYNGEE. Trimming cost V 2 bases and J 8 bases, with 7 bases left between them. This chain's CDR3 is CASSVLVGELFF. The CDR3 DNA follows: TGTGCCAGCAGCGTGCTGGTGGGGGAGCTGTTTTTT. Looking up the rest from reference TRBV9 and TRBJ2-2 gives the full variable domain: DSGVTQTPKHLITATGQRVTLRCSPRSGDLSVYWYQQSLDQGLQFLIQYYNGEERAKGNILERFSAQQFPDLHSELNLSSLELGDSALYFCASSVLVGELFFGEGSRLTVL.

Notes on this clonotype: A read error may explain this, as a much larger clone is one base away. J is TRBJ2-5 and V is TRBV11-2; TRBD2 aligns across 7 bases. V shed 8 bases and J 7 bases; nucleotides not matched to a gene: 10. The V gene's germline CDR1 is SGHAT and CDR2 FQNNGV. The CDR3 contains 13 residues. This CDR3 reads CASSPAGEATQYF. The CDR3 bases are TGTGCCAGCTCCCCGGCGGGGGAAGCGACCCAGTACTTC.